Sequencing of this TCR beta chain was carried out in a study of cytomegalovirus exposure and HLA in healthy donors. Study conclusions and caveats: Reported results showed that the classifier diagnosed cytomegalovirus status with high specificity and sensitivity.

Remarks on this clone: The antigen is not known.

The PCR contained 60 Vbeta and 13 Jbeta primers. Method: immunoSEQ multiplex PCR; TCRdb's copy keeps in-frame clones and lacks some. This table holds 41,000 or so clones. Trimming pared 7 bases from V and 4 bases from J, leaving 16 bases between. In germline, CDR1 is SQVTM, CDR2 ANQGSEA. This CDR3 spans 13 amino acids. The clonotype was recovered from a man aged 25-40 years in good health and CMV-seronegative. Specimen: PBMCs. The gene calls are TRBV29-1 and TRBJ1-1; weak D call: TRBD1 (6 bases). The DNA for the CDR3 is TGCAGCGCTCAACAGGGAGGGGCCACTGAAGCTTTCTTT. Amino acid sequence: CSAQQGGATEAFF. The complete variable domain, with remaining parts taken from reference TRBV29-1 and TRBJ1-1, reads SAVISQKPSRDICQRGTSLTIQCQVDSQVTMMFWYRQQPGQSLTLIATANQGSEATYESGFVIDKFPISRPNLTFSTLTVSNMSPEDSSIYLCSAQQGGATEAFFGQGTRLTVV.